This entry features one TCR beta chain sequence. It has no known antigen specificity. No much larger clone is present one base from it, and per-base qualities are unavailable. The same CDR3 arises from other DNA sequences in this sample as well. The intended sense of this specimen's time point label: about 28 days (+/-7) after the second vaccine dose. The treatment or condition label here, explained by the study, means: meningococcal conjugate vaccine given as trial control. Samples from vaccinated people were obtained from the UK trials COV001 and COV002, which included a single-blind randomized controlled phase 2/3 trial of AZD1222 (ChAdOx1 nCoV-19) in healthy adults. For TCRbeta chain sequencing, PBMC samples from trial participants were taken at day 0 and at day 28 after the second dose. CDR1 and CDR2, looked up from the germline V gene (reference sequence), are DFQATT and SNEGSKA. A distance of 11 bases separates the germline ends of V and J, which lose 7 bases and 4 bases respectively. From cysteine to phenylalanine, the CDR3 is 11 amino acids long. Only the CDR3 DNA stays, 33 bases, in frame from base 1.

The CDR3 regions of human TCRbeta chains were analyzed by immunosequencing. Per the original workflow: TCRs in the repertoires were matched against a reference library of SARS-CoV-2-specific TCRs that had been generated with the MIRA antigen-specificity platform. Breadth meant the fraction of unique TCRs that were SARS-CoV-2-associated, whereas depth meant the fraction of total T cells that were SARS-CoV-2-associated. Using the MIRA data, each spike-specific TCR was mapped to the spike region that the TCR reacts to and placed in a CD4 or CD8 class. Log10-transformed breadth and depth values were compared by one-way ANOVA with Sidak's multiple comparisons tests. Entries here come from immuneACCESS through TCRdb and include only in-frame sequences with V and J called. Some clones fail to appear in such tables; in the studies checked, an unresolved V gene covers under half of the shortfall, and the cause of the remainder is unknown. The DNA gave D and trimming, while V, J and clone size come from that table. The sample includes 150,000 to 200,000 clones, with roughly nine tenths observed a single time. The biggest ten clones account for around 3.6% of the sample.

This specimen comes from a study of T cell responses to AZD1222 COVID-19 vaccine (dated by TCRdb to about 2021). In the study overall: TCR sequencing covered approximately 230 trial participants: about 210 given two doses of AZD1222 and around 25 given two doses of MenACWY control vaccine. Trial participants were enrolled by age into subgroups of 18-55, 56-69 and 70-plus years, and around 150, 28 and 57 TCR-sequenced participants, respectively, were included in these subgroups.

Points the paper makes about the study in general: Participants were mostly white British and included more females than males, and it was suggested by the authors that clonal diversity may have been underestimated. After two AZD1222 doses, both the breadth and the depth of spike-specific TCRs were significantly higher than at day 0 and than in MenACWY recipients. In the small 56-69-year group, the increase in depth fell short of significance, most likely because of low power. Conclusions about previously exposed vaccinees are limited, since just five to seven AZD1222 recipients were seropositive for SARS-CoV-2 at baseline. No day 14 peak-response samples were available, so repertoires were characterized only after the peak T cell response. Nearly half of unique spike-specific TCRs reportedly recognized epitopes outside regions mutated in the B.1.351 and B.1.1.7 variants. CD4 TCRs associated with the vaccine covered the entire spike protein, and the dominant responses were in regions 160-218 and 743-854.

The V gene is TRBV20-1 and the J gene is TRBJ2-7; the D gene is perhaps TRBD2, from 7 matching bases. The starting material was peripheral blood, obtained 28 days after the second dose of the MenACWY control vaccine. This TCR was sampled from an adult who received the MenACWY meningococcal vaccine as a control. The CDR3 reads CSGGGPYEQYF. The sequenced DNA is TGCAGTGGGGGGGGCCCTTACGAGCAGTACTTC.